The 3 T cell receptor beta chains in this list originate from one sample, sequenced in a study of T cells after yellow fever vaccination. TCRdb called the 5' RACE reads again in MiXCR, with one record for every CDR3 protein. The sample lists 200,000 to 250,000 distinct CDR3 sequences, 6.9% occurring once. The sequencing used CD4+ T cells sorted from PBMCs, collected 15 days after the yellow fever booster vaccination. These receptor sequences come from a man younger than 45 who received the YFV17D yellow fever vaccine.

The V gene is TRBV7-3, the J gene TRBJ2-3; D possibly uses TRBD1 or TRBD2 (5 bases each). V lost 3 bases to trimming and J lost 1 base, with 8 bases between them. CDR3 length: 14 residues. The germline CDR1 and CDR2 sequences are SGHTA and FQGTGA. The CDR3 DNA reads as TGTGCCAGCAGCTTGCCGGGGCGCACAGATACGCAGTATTTT. Protein sequence: CASSLPGRTDTQYF.

This clonotype was seen ten or more times. The chain links TRBV20-1 to TRBJ2-7; 11 positions match TRBD2. V lost 5 bases and J lost 1; bases outside the gene matches: 4. The CDR3 consists of 14 residues. The germline V gene has CDR1 DFQATT and CDR2 SNEGSKA (reference sequence). The DNA for the CDR3 is TGCAGTGCTGCTAGCGGGAGGTCTTCCTACGAGCAGTACTTC. Translating it yields CSAASGRSSYEQYF.

In its sample, this clonotype was seen many times. V is TRBV27 and J is TRBJ2-1; TRBD2 aligns across 10 bases. Germline CDR1 MNHEY, CDR2 SMNVEV (reference sequence). The CDR3 contains 14 residues. The junction had 5 bases not matched to a gene; V was cut back by 9 bases and J by 3 bases. For the CDR3, the DNA is TGTGCCAGTAACCGACTAGCGGGCTACAATGAGCAGTTCTTC. It yields the protein CASNRLAGYNEQFF.